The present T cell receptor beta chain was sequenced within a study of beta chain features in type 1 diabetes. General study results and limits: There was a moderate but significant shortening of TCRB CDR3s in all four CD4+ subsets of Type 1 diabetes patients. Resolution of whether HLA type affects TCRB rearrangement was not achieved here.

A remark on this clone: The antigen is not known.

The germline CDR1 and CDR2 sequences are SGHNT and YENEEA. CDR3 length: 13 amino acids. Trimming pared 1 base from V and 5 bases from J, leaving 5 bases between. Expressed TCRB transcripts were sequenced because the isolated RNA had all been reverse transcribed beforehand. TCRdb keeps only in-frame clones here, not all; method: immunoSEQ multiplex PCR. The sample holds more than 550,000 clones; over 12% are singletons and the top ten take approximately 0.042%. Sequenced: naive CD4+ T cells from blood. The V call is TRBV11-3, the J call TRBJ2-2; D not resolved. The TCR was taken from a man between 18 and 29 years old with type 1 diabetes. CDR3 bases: TGTGCCAGCAGCTTAGGATCGACCGGGGAGCTGTTTTTT. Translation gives CASSLGSTGELFF. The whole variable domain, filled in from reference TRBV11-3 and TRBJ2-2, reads EAGVVQSPRYKIIEKKQPVAFWCNPISGHNTLYWYLQNLGQGPELLIRYENEEAVDDSQLPKDRFSAERLKGVDSTLKIQPAELGDSAVYLCASSLGSTGELFFGEGSRLTVL.